This T cell receptor (beta chain) originates from a study of shared clonotypes between healthy human individuals. The study enrolled healthy HIV-negative adults without recent acute infections or vaccinations as donors. The V and J ends lost 4 bases and 10 bases, in that order; junction bases with no gene match: 6. Germline assignment: CDR1 LGHNA and CDR2 YNFKEQ. CDR3 size: 14 residues. Assay runs were performed at deep level. Sequenced by immunoSEQ multiplex PCR; TCRdb stores in-frame clones only, minus some. The sample carries fewer than 2.5 million clones, approximately 94% recorded once. Study results and limitations: Read depth was anticipated to influence clonotype sharing among donors. Despite large depth, rarefaction showed incomplete sorted-subset sequencing.

A word on this clone: Its cognate antigen is unknown.

The sequencing input was naive CD4+ T cells from PBMCs. Subset indicated: CD45RA+ positively selected. The receptor's source is a man between 18 and 29 years old in good health. Some clones in this sample may be carry-over from other donors' samples. The rearrangement links TRBV4-2 to TRBJ1-5; 11 bases are shared with TRBD1. Here the CDR3 DNA reads TGTGCCAGCAGCCCGGGACAGGGGGTTGTTCCCCAGCATTTT. It codes for CASSPGQGVVPQHF.